This T cell receptor beta chain came from a study of CD8+CD57+ T cells in acquired aplastic anemia listed by TCRdb under 2018. Context from the whole study: Extracted DNA from sorted CD4+ and CD8+ cells averaged approximately 3 ug, ranging from about 0.18 to 27.4 ug. A CD8+CD57+ expansion meant a frequency higher than the mean frequency seen in healthy subjects. Overall study outcomes, separate from this receptor: Twenty-nine CD8+ CDR3 sequences were shared between patients and controls but appeared highly expressed in patients and within their immunodominant clones. No significant difference in CD8+ Simpson's diversity was found between patients and healthy controls (P=0.060).

The patients picked for sequencing were ones in whom flow cytometry had shown an expansion of CD8+CD57+ cells. Every patient had severe acquired aplastic anemia, diagnosed using the International Study of Aplastic Anemia and Agranulocytosis and Camitta criteria. At the time blood was sampled, none of the patients had received any therapy. TCR repertoires of sorted CD4+ and CD8+ blood T cells from severe aplastic anemia patients and healthy subjects were deep-sequenced in the study. Patients were enrolled under clinicaltrials.gov protocols 00001620, 01623167, 00001397, 00071045, 00081523 and 00961064 in the USA. Ficoll-Paque density gradient centrifugation was used to isolate peripheral blood mononuclear cells. Before DNA was extracted, CD4+ and CD8+ T cells were sorted using either FACS or magnetic beads. Profiling of TCR beta VDJ combinations and CDR3 sequences used genomic DNA as the template. An Illumina HiSeq 2000 was used for TCR repertoire sequencing. The source study handled its data this way. Repertoires were assessed using TRBV/TRBJ rearrangement plots, CDR3 size and DJ length profiles, and Simpson's diversity index. The most abundant DNA sequence in the deep sequencing data was taken as the immunodominant clone. CDR3 amino acid sequences were screened for sharing across subjects and compared with published repertoires and the VDJdb database. The public reads were reprocessed in TCRdb via fastp at Q25 and MiXCR, keeping in-frame beta chains. Every CDR3 protein is listed once, alongside the most common genes and DNA of its rows. TCRdb's processing, not the authors', yielded these V and J calls. The sample records roughly 170,000 distinct CDR3 sequences, about 50% of which are singletons. Jointly, the top ten make up 10% to 15% of the sample.

This clonotype occurred many times. Its antigen is not yet known. No much larger clone is present one base from it, and per-base qualities are unavailable. The CDR3 spans 15 residues, from the cysteine through the phenylalanine. CDR3 DNA only is kept here, 45 bases in frame from base 1. CDR1 SGHDN and CDR2 FVKESK were looked up in the germline V gene. Trimmed from V: 1 base; trimmed from J: 7 bases; junction bases lacking a gene match: 10. The source material was sorted CD4+, CD8+, or CD8+CD57+ T cells (not recorded which) from PBMCs. The V gene is TRBV14 and the J gene is TRBJ2-7; the junction holds 7 bases that match TRBD2. This clonotype was obtained from a human donor with aplastic anemia. The DNA sequence reads TGTGCCAGCAGCCAAGGACTAGCCACCTACCTAGAGCAGTACTTC. Its protein product is CASSQGLATYLEQYF.